This record looks at one T cell receptor (beta chain) sequence and its context. The sample originates from a study of cytomegalovirus exposure and HLA in healthy donors. About the research overall: Unique TCRs numbering around 85 million, obtained from HLA-typed donors, made up an early data release.

This CDR3 is 15 amino acids long. Germline V gene sequence: CDR1 MDHEN, CDR2 SYDVKM. Germline trimming cut 4 bases from V and 7 bases from J; bases unmatched to any gene: 7. Primers: 60 Vbeta forward and 13 Jbeta reverse. The method was immunoSEQ multiplex PCR; TCRdb's version includes in-frame clones alone and lacks a portion of them. Here the sample spans roughly 90,000 clones, roughly four fifths being singletons. The TCR was taken from a man aged 30 to 39 in good health and CMV-seropositive. The chain uses TRBV28 and TRBJ1-6; TRBD1 aligns across 7 bases. Sequencing input: PBMCs. Here the CDR3 reads CASSSQGVANSPLHF. CDR3 bases: TGTGCCAGCAGTTCCCAGGGGGTCGCAAATTCACCCCTCCACTTT.